The clone carrying this T cell receptor beta chain was detected a few times. Trimming shortened V by 4 bases and J by 6 bases, and 7 bases separated the two germline ends. This CDR3 is built from 12 residues. Germline-derived CDR1 and CDR2 are MGHRA and YSYEKL. The data stem from a study of shared T cell receptors in the human thymus. Clones were sequenced by immunoSEQ multiplex PCR, and TCRdb holds only the in-frame ones, with some missing. The repertoire holds approximately 580,000 clones, about 80% seen once, with more than 0.01% in the top ten. The same sample was also studied in work on human thymus T cells. That work contributes: Healthy Finnish infants undergoing corrective surgery for congenital heart defects were used as donors. The study used thymus tissue resected during corrective heart surgery. Across thymic and blood repertoires, the usage of V and J genes appeared to be biased. Related work showed strongly overlapping thymic repertoires across unrelated individuals.

The TCR was taken from a boy under two years old with a congenital heart defect. The chain employs TRBV4-1 and TRBJ2-1, with TRBD1 as a possible D gene (6 bases). The sample consisted of thymocytes. The chain's CDR3 is CASSLQGNEQFF. CDR3 nucleotides: TGCGCCAGCAGCCTACAGGGCAATGAGCAGTTCTTC.